This T cell receptor (beta chain) was found in a study of CXCR3-negative and CXCR3-positive naive CD8 T cells. Whole-study results and caveats: Memory CD8+ cells showed much lower diversity, while both naive subsets displayed comparably high diversity. Naive subsets expressed similar surface CD5; TRB CDR3 features served to infer TCR strength.

Through 5' RACE with UMI labels, the TRB cDNA libraries were prepared. TCRdb re-called the 5' RACE reads; one entry per CDR3 protein, DNA not given. The sample table sets out 8,000 to 10,000 distinct CDR3 sequences. This clonotype ranks as medium-sized in terms of frequency. Its antigen is as yet unknown. This CDR3 comprises 17 residues. CDR1 and CDR2 (germline): MNHNY, SVGAGI (reference sequence). This sequence was found in a human donor in good health. Some clones in this sample may be carry-over from other donors' samples. The gene calls are TRBV6-6 and TRBJ1-5; TCRdb lists TRBD1, though no DNA is available to test this call. The specimen sequenced was naive CXCR3- CD8+ T cells from blood. Subset reported: CD45RO-CCR7+CD27+CD95- naive CD8+ T cells lacking CXCR3 (TNR3-). The CDR3 spells CASSYSIERQSNQPQHF.